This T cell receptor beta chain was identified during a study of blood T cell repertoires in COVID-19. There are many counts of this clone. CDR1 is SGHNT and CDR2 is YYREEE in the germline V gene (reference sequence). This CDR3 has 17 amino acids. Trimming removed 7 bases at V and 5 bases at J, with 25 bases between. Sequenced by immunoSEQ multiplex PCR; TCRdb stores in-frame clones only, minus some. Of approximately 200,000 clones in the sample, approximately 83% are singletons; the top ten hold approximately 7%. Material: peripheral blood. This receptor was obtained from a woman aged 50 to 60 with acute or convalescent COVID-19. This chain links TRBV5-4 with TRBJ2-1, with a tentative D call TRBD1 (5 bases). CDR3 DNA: TGTGCCAGCGGAGAGCAAAGGGGCAGGTTATCTAACAATGAGCAGTTCTTC. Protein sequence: CASGEQRGRLSNNEQFF.